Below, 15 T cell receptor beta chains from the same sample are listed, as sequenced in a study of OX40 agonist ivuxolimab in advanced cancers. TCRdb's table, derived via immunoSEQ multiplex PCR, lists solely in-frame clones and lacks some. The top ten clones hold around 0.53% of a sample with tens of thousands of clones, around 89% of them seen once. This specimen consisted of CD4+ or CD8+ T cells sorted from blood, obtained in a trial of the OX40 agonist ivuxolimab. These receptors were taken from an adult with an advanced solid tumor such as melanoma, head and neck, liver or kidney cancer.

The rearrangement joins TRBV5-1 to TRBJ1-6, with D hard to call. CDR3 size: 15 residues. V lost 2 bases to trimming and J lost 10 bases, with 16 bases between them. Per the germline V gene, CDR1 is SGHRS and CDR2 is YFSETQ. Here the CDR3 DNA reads TGCGCCAGCAGCTTAGTCCGGCCTGACCTCTCACCCCTCCACTTT. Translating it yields CASSLVRPDLSPLHF. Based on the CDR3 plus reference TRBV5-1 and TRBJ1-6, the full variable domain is KAGVTQTPRYLIKTRGQQVTLSCSPISGHRSVSWYQQTPGQGLQFLFEYFSETQRNKGNFPGRFSGRQFSNSRSEMNVSTLELGDSALYLCASSLVRPDLSPLHFGNGTRLTVT.

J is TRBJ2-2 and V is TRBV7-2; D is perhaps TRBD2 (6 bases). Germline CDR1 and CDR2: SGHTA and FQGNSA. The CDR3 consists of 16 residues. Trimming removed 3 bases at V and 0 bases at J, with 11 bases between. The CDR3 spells CASSFAGGANTGELFF. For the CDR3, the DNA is TGTGCCAGCAGCTTCGCGGGCGGGGCGAACACCGGGGAGCTGTTTTTT.

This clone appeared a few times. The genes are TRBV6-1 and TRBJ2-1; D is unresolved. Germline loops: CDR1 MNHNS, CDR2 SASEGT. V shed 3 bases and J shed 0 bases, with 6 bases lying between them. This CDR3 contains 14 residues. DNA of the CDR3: TGTGCCAGCAGTGAGTGGAGCTCCTACAATGAGCAGTTCTTC. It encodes CASSEWSSYNEQFF.

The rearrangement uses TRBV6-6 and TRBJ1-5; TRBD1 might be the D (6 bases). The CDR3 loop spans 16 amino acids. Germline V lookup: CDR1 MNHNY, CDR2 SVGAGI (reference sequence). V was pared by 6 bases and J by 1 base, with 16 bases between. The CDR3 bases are TGTGCCAGCAGCCCGCGGGGGGGCGAGAGCAATCAGCCCCAGCATTTT. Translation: CASSPRGGESNQPQHF.

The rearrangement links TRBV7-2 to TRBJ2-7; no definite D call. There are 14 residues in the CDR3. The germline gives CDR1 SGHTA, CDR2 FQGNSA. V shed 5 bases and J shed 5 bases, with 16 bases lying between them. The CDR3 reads CASSPPGGVDEQYF. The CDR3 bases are TGTGCCAGCAGCCCCCCCGGCGGTGTGGACGAGCAGTACTTC.

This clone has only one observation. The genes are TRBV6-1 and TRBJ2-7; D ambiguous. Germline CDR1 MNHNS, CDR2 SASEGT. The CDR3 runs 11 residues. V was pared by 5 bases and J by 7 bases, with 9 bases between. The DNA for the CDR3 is TGTGCCAGCAGTACGATGGGAGAGCAGTACTTC. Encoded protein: CASSTMGEQYF.

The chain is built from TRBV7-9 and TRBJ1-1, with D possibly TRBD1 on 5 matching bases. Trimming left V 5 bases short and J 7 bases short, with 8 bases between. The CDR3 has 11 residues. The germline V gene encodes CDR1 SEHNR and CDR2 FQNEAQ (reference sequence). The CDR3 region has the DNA TGTGCCAGCAGCCCTCAGGGTGAAGCTTTCTTT. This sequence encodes CASSPQGEAFF.

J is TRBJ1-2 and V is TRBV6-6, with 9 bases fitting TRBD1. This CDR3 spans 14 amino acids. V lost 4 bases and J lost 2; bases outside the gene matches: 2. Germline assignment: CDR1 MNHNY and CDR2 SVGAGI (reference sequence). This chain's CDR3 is CASSSGQGNYGYTF. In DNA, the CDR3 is TGTGCCAGCAGTTCGGGACAGGGAAACTATGGCTACACCTTC.

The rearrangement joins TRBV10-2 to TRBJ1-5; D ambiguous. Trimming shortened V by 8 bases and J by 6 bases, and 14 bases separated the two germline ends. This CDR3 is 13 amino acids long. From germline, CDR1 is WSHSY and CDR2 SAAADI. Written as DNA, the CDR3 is TGCGCCAGCCTAGGCGGGTTGAGTCAGCCCCAGCATTTT. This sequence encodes CASLGGLSQPQHF.

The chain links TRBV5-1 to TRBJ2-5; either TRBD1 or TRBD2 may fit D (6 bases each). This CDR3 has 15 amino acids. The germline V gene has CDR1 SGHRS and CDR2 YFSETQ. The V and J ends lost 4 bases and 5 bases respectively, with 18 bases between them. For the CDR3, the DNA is TGCGCCAGCAGCGCGATACCAGGGGCGGGGGAGACCCAGTACTTC. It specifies CASSAIPGAGETQYF.

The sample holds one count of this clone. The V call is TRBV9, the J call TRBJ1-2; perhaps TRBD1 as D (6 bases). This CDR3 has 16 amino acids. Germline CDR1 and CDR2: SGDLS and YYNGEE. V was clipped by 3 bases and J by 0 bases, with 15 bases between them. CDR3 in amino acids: CASSEGGIQTNYGYTF. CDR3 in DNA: TGTGCCAGCAGCGAGGGGGGGATCCAAACTAACTATGGCTACACCTTC.

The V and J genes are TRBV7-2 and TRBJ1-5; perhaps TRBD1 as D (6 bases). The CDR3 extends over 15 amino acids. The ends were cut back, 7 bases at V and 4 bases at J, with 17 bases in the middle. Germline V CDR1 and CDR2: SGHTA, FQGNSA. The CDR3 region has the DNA TGTGCCAGCAACCCGCCGGGGGGCAGGAATCAGCCCCAGCATTTT. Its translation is CASNPPGGRNQPQHF.

The CDR3 DNA sequence: TGTGCCAGCCTCAGGGGGAACACTGAAGCTTTCTTT. Its protein product is CASLRGNTEAFF. The chain is built from TRBV6-1 and TRBJ1-1, with D maybe TRBD1 (6 bases). The CDR3 is made up of 12 amino acids. Germline lookup yields CDR1 MNHNS and CDR2 SASEGT. V was shortened by 8 bases and J by 1 base, with 8 bases between the two germline ends.

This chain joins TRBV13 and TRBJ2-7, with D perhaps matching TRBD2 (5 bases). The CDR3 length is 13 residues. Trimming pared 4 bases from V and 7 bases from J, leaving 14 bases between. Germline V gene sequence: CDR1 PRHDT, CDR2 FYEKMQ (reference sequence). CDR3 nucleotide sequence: TGTGCCAGCAGCTCCGGTCCACCGGGGGAGCAGTACTTC. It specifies CASSSGPPGEQYF.

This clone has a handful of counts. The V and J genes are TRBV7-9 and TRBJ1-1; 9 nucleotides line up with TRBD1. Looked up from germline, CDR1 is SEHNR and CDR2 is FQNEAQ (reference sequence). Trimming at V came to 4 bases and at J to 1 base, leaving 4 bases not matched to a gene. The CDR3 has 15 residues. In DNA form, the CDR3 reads TGTGCCAGCAGCTCCCGGACAGGGGAGAACACTGAAGCTTTCTTT. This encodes CASSSRTGENTEAFF. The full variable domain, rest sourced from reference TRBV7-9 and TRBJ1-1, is DTGVSQNPRHKITKRGQNVTFRCDPISEHNRLYWYRQTLGQGPEFLTYFQNEAQLEKSRLLSDRFSAERPKGSFSTLEIQRTEQGDSAMYLCASSSRTGENTEAFFGQGTRLTVV.